One sample yielded the 4 T cell receptor beta chains listed below, sequenced in a study of monozygotic twins with inflammatory bowel disease. TCRdb re-called the 5' RACE reads; every CDR3 protein appears as one record, without DNA. This sample lists 400,000 to 500,000 distinct CDR3 sequences; its ten largest clones have 2% to 3%. Sequenced material: blood. These receptors were obtained from a human donor with ulcerative colitis or Crohn's disease, or a healthy co-twin of an affected twin (not recorded which).

The J gene is TRBJ2-7, the V gene TRBV9; there is no DNA to check the TCRdb D call of TRBD2. Germline assignment: CDR1 SGDLS and CDR2 YYNGEE. The CDR3 has 14 amino acids. The chain's CDR3 is CASSRAAGPYEQYF.

The J gene is TRBJ2-1, the V gene TRBV12-3 or TRBV12-4; TCRdb calls TRBD1, which cannot be checked without DNA. The CDR3 totals 13 residues. CDR3 sequence: CASSLQGANEQFF.

The rearrangement links TRBV19 to TRBJ2-3. CDR1 and CDR2 from the germline V gene are LNHDA and SQIVND (reference sequence). The CDR3 consists of 16 residues. CDR3: CASSMGSGAPQSTQYF. The variable domain in full, with the rest retrieved from reference TRBV19 and TRBJ2-3, is DGGITQSPKYLFRKEGQNVTLSCEQNLNHDAMYWYRQDPGQGLRLIYYSQIVNDFQKGDIAEGYSVSREKKESFPLTVTSAQKNPTAFYLCASSMGSGAPQSTQYFGPGTRLTVL.

The chain recombines TRBV10-3 with TRBJ1-1; the D call from TCRdb, TRBD1, cannot be confirmed without DNA. CDR1 and CDR2 from the germline V gene are ENHRY and SYGVKD. The CDR3 sequence is 14 residues long. CDR3 amino acids: CATTRVAMNTEAFF.